What follows is one T cell receptor (beta chain) and its context. Its specific antigen is unknown. One base away there is no much larger clone; base qualities are not given. One collaborating source in Seattle enrolled patients during active infection and followed them longitudinally through the course of disease. Whole blood was collected in K2EDTA tubes by collaborating institutions according to the institutions' own protocols. For TCRbeta analysis, collaborators shipped samples in one of three forms: frozen whole blood, isolated PBMCs, or DNA extracted from either of those sample types. These data are taken from a study of blood T cell repertoires in COVID-19 (dated by TCRdb to 2019 to 2021). For context, the study as a whole: Collaborator samples came from the United States, Italy and Spain and covered acute and convalescent phases of COVID-19. The material from the prospective study consisted of cDNA or gDNA derived from T cells, B-cell-depleted T cells, or PBMCs. Deeply sampled blood TCRbeta repertoires from subjects exposed to, actively infected with, or recovered from COVID-19 were included in the dataset. A freely available public database, intended as a resource for researchers studying the immune response to SARS-CoV-2, is where the repertoires were released. The samples were drawn from the first 160 participants of the ongoing ImmuneRACE study and from 950 to 1,500 subjects provided by 6 global collaborators. A de-identified subject ID, COVID-19 status, age in years and sex were almost always included in the sample metadata. Where available, HLA class I and class II types were obtained from metadata supplied by the sample provider rather than from assay-based typing.

Here is what the overall study found, with its caveats: Clinical and demographic metadata were provided uncurated, with the amount varying by source and participant.

TCRbeta CDR3 regions were amplified from genomic DNA using the immunoSEQ Assay, a bias-controlled multiplex PCR. In the paper's pipeline: Nucleated cell counts per sample were estimated from amplification of reference gene primers within the assay. To quantify the absolute abundance of each unique TCRbeta CDR3 rearrangement, sequence reads were collapsed and filtered. For each sample, productive Simpson clonality was calculated by taking the square root of Simpson's diversity index across productive rearrangements. The table was pulled from immuneACCESS by TCRdb, which kept in-frame rearrangements only. Such tables lose some clones; where checked, under half of the loss comes from unresolved V genes, and the rest has no known cause. V, J and clone size are taken as reported in that table, and D and trimming were inferred from the DNA itself. Present in this sample are 330,000 or so clones, roughly 87% of which were seen just once. Roughly a tenth of the sample is in the top ten clones.

The germline V gene provides CDR1 ENHRY and CDR2 SYGVKD. Measured from the cysteine to the phenylalanine, the CDR3 is 18 residues long. The DNA shown is the 54-base CDR3, in frame from base 1. Deletion took 0 bases off V and 3 bases off J, with a span of 18 bases between the germline ends. Sequenced material: peripheral blood. Recombination joined TRBV10-3 with TRBJ1-3; the D gene remains uncertain. The TCR was taken from a man aged 30 to 45 with COVID-19, enrolled during active disease. CDR3 region: CAISESTTYGAFGNTIYF. At the DNA level, the sequence is TGTGCCATCAGTGAGTCGACGACGTACGGAGCGTTTGGAAACACCATATATTTT.